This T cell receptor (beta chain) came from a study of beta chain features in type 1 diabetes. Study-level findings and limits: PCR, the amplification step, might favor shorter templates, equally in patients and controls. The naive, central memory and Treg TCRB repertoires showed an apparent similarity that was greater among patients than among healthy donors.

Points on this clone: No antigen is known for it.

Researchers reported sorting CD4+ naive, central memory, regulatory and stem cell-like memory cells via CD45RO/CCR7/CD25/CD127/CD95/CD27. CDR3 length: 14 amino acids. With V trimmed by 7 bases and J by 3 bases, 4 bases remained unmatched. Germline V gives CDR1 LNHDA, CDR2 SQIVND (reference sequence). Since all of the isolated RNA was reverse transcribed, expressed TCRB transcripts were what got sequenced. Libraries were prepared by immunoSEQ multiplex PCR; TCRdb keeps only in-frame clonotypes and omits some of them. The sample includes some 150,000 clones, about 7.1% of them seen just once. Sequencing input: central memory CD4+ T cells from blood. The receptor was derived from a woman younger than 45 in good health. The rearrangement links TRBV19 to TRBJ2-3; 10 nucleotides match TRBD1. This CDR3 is CASNPGQGTDTQYF. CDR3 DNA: TGTGCCAGTAACCCGGGACAGGGGACAGATACGCAGTATTTT.